A single sample is the source of the 32 T cell receptor beta chains below, sequenced in a study of cytomegalovirus exposure and HLA in healthy donors. PCR was performed using 60 Vbeta and 13 Jbeta primers. Clones were sequenced by immunoSEQ multiplex PCR, and TCRdb holds only the in-frame ones, with some missing. The table includes 90,000 to 150,000 clones, around four fifths detected once. Sequencing was carried out using PBMCs. These receptors were taken from a woman between 35 and 50 years old in good health and CMV-seronegative.

This clone was observed a handful of times. This rearrangement joins TRBV19 to TRBJ2-1, with 7 nucleotides matching TRBD2. The CDR3 loop spans 15 amino acids. Germline assignment: CDR1 LNHDA and CDR2 SQIVND (reference sequence). V shed 3 bases and J 10 bases; nucleotides not matched to a gene: 12. CDR3 protein: CASSIGGGRALEQFF. CDR3 nucleotides: TGTGCCAGTAGTATCGGCGGAGGGAGGGCTTTGGAGCAGTTCTTC.

The chain joins TRBV10-3 to TRBJ2-1; TRBD1 matches 10 bases. CDR1 ENHRY and CDR2 SYGVKD come from the germline V gene. This CDR3 spans 13 amino acids. J gave up 6 bases and V 9 bases, and 5 bases lay outside the gene matches. The CDR3 here is CAIGTGDSNEQFF. In DNA form, the CDR3 reads TGTGCCATTGGGACAGGGGACAGCAATGAGCAGTTCTTC.

This chain joins TRBV15 and TRBJ2-1, with a weak D call TRBD1 (5 bases). V lost 0 bases and J 2 bases, leaving 8 bases between the germline ends. The CDR3 sequence is 15 residues long. The germline V gene has CDR1 LNHNV and CDR2 YYDKDF (reference sequence). CDR3 coding DNA: TGTGCCACCAGCAGAGATTCAGGGACCTACAATGAGCAGTTCTTC. This sequence encodes CATSRDSGTYNEQFF.

The V call is TRBV9, the J call TRBJ2-3; 9 bases match TRBD1. The ends lost 5 bases at V and 3 bases at J; junction bases unmatched: 19. Germline lookup yields CDR1 SGDLS and CDR2 YYNGEE. This CDR3 has 19 amino acids. The CDR3 DNA follows: TGTGCCAGCAGACCCGACAGGGGGTTTTTCGGGTACGGGACAGATACGCAGTATTTT. Protein sequence: CASRPDRGFFGYGTDTQYF. Combining the CDR3 with reference TRBV9 and TRBJ2-3 gives the whole variable domain DSGVTQTPKHLITATGQRVTLRCSPRSGDLSVYWYQQSLDQGLQFLIQYYNGEERAKGNILERFSAQQFPDLHSELNLSSLELGDSALYFCASRPDRGFFGYGTDTQYFGPGTRLTVL.

The V and J genes are TRBV2 and TRBJ2-5; 9 bases map to TRBD2. V gave up 4 bases and J gave up 4 bases; unmatched junction bases: 4. Germline V gene lookup returns CDR1 SNHLY and CDR2 FYNNEI. The CDR3 runs 14 residues. CDR3 sequence reads: CASSVFSGGETQYF. As DNA, the CDR3 is TGTGCCAGCAGTGTTTTTAGCGGGGGAGAGACCCAGTACTTC.

This chain links TRBV7-9 with TRBJ1-3; D remains unclear. CDR1 is SEHNR and CDR2 is FQNEAQ in the germline V gene (reference sequence). Trimming shortened V by 5 bases and J by 0 bases, and 20 bases separated the two germline ends. CDR3 length equals 18 residues. The CDR3: CASSPLLSGFYSGNTIYF. The CDR3 DNA is TGTGCCAGCAGCCCCCTACTTTCGGGGTTCTACTCTGGAAACACCATATATTTT.

CDR3 coding DNA: TGTGCCAGTAGTCGGACAGACCTCTACGAGCAGTACTTC. It codes for CASSRTDLYEQYF. This chain uses TRBV19 with TRBJ2-7; tentative D call: TRBD1 (6 bases). V dropped 5 bases and J dropped 3 bases, with 11 bases sitting between them. The CDR3 is 13 amino acids. Germline CDR1 reads LNHDA; CDR2 reads SQIVND (reference sequence).

This sequence joins TRBV29-1 and TRBJ2-5; 9 bases fit TRBD1. The CDR3 runs to 14 residues. The trim removed 4 bases at V and 4 bases at J, leaving 7 bases unmatched. Per the germline V gene, CDR1 is SQVTM and CDR2 is ANQGSEA. This chain's CDR3 is CSVGGQGGLETQYF. In DNA, the CDR3 is TGCAGCGTTGGGGGACAGGGAGGGTTAGAGACCCAGTACTTC.

The sample holds a few counts of this clone. This sequence joins TRBV7-3 and TRBJ2-2, with a tentative D call TRBD2 (6 bases). The CDR3 length is 15 residues. Trimming shortened V by 1 base and J by 1 base, and 7 bases separated the two germline ends. CDR1 is SGHTA, CDR2 FQGTGA, per germline. CDR3: CASSLRRGNTGELFF. The CDR3 nucleotides read TGTGCCAGCAGCTTAAGGCGGGGGAACACCGGGGAGCTGTTTTTT.

This clone was found a few times. V usage is TRBV11-2 and J usage is TRBJ2-5; the match to TRBD1 covers 8 bases. V was clipped by 5 bases and J by 2 bases; unmatched bases: 7. The CDR3 runs 15 residues. The germline gives CDR1 SGHAT, CDR2 FQNNGV. Here the CDR3 reads CASSHRDRRQETQYF. DNA for the CDR3: TGTGCCAGCAGCCACCGGGACAGGCGGCAAGAGACCCAGTACTTC.

CDR3 bases: TGTGCCAGCAGCCGGACTAGCGGGAGCACAGATACGCAGTATTTT. Its translation: CASSRTSGSTDTQYF. The chain employs TRBV6-1 and TRBJ2-3; TRBD2 aligns across 11 bases. Unmatched junction bases numbered 2, after V lost 6 bases and J lost 0 bases. The V gene's germline CDR1 is MNHNS and CDR2 SASEGT. The CDR3 length is 15 residues.

V and J are TRBV7-9 and TRBJ2-7; 11 positions match TRBD1. Looked up from germline, CDR1 is SEHNR and CDR2 is FQNEAQ (reference sequence). The V gene end was trimmed by 5 bases and the J gene end by 6 bases; junction bases not matched to a gene: 3. The CDR3 sequence is 13 residues long. The chain's CDR3 is CASSGGTGGEQYF. As DNA, the CDR3 is TGTGCCAGCAGCGGCGGGACAGGGGGCGAGCAGTACTTC.

The chain uses TRBV27 and TRBJ2-1; 8 bases are shared with TRBD2. Germline CDR1 reads MNHEY; CDR2 reads SMNVEV (reference sequence). Germline trimming cut 6 bases from V and 7 bases from J; bases unmatched to any gene: 11. The CDR3 totals 15 residues. The CDR3 loop reads CASRQLLAERNEQFF. CDR3 bases: TGTGCCAGCAGACAACTACTAGCGGAGCGGAATGAGCAGTTCTTC.

CDR3: CARSEALGSSYNEQFF. The DNA for the CDR3 is TGTGCCAGAAGCGAGGCCTTGGGGAGCTCCTACAATGAGCAGTTCTTC. This chain joins TRBV7-5 and TRBJ2-1; the D call of TRBD2 is as the table states it, not checked on the DNA. TRBV7-5 is marked as a pseudogene. The CDR3 consists of 16 residues.

The CDR3 is CASSPGQNQETQYF. CDR3 in DNA: TGTGCCAGTAGCCCTGGACAGAACCAAGAGACCCAGTACTTC. The chain joins TRBV19 to TRBJ2-5, with TRBD1 as a possible D gene (6 bases). The V gene's germline CDR1 is LNHDA and CDR2 SQIVND (reference sequence). The V gene lost 6 bases and the J gene lost 0 bases, with 11 bases spanning the gap. This CDR3 has 14 amino acids.

This rearrangement joins TRBV19 to TRBJ2-2, with 8 bases that match TRBD1. Germline V gene sequence: CDR1 LNHDA, CDR2 SQIVND (reference sequence). The CDR3 totals 17 residues. V lost 4 bases to trimming and J lost 3 bases; unmatched junction nucleotides: 10. The CDR3 loop is CASSTGDRGLDTGELFF. As DNA, the CDR3 is TGTGCCAGTAGTACGGGAGACAGGGGTCTTGACACCGGGGAGCTGTTTTTT.

The chain employs TRBV10-1 and TRBJ2-3; D is possibly TRBD1 (6 bases). The CDR3 is 14 amino acids. V shed 8 bases and J shed 2 bases, with 14 bases lying between them. Germline V CDR1 and CDR2: WNHNN, SYGVQD (reference sequence). CDR3 DNA: TGCGCCAGCTTGTTGGACAGCACCACAGATACGCAGTATTTT. It yields the protein CASLLDSTTDTQYF.

The rearrangement uses TRBV6-1 and TRBJ2-3; D might be TRBD1 (6 bases). The CDR3 consists of 14 residues. V lost 6 bases and J lost 0, with 10 bases in between. Per germline, CDR1 MNHNS and CDR2 SASEGT. The DNA of the CDR3 is TGTGCCAGCAGGTACAGGGAAAGCACAGATACGCAGTATTTT. It is translated as CASRYRESTDTQYF.

CDR3 in DNA: TGTGCCAGTAGTAAGGGGGGGGTACTAGCCTCATTGGACGAGCAGTACTTC. Its translation is CASSKGGVLASLDEQYF. The chain couples TRBV19 to TRBJ2-7, with D possibly TRBD2 on 7 matching bases. The germline V gene has CDR1 LNHDA and CDR2 SQIVND (reference sequence). Trimming removed 4 bases at V and 5 bases at J, with 24 bases between. The CDR3 contains 17 residues.

This chain connects TRBV5-1 to TRBJ2-7; D is uncertain. CDR3 length equals 16 residues. Trimming left V 0 bases short and J 2 bases short, with 15 bases between. Germline V lookup: CDR1 SGHRS, CDR2 YFSETQ. CDR3 DNA sequence: TGCGCCAGCAGCTTGGACGGTTTGGGCAGTCCCTACGAGCAGTACTTC. It translates to CASSLDGLGSPYEQYF. Looking up the rest from reference TRBV5-1 and TRBJ2-7 gives the full variable domain: KAGVTQTPRYLIKTRGQQVTLSCSPISGHRSVSWYQQTPGQGLQFLFEYFSETQRNKGNFPGRFSGRQFSNSRSEMNVSTLELGDSALYLCASSLDGLGSPYEQYFGPGTRLTVT.

This clone has only one observation. The V gene is TRBV6-1, the J gene TRBJ2-5; a possible D gene is TRBD2 (7 bases). Germline values: CDR1 MNHNS, CDR2 SASEGT. The ends were cut back, 7 bases at V and 5 bases at J, with 20 bases in the middle. There are 15 residues in the CDR3. The CDR3 region is CASMARGAGAETQYF. The CDR3 coding sequence is TGTGCCAGCATGGCGAGGGGCGCGGGGGCCGAGACCCAGTACTTC.

This chain joins TRBV6-1 and TRBJ1-4; no clear D gene. The CDR3 has 14 residues. V shed 2 bases and J shed 6 bases, with 10 bases lying between them. Germline CDR1 reads MNHNS; CDR2 reads SASEGT. The CDR3 spells CASSEQRTYEKLFF. The CDR3 region has the DNA TGTGCCAGCAGTGAACAGCGGACGTATGAAAAACTGTTTTTT.

This clone appeared a few times. The rearrangement links TRBV6-1 to TRBJ2-7, with TRBD1 matching 9 bases. Germline trimming cut 7 bases from V and 10 bases from J; bases unmatched to any gene: 11. The germline V gene has CDR1 MNHNS and CDR2 SASEGT. The CDR3 spans 13 residues. The CDR3 here is CASMPGQGLSQYF. The CDR3 coding sequence is TGTGCCAGCATGCCGGGACAGGGACTATCCCAGTACTTC.

The V call is TRBV4-1, the J call TRBJ2-7, with D perhaps TRBD1 (6 bases). V was pared by 0 bases and J by 4 bases, with 13 bases between. CDR1 and CDR2 from the germline V gene are MGHRA and YSYEKL. The CDR3 is 15 residues long. Written as DNA, the CDR3 is TGCGCCAGCAGCCAAGAGTACAGGGTCGGATACGAGCAGTACTTC. This codes for CASSQEYRVGYEQYF.

This chain links TRBV30 with TRBJ1-5; the D gene is possibly TRBD1 (6 bases). The V and J ends lost 3 bases and 8 bases respectively, with 14 bases between them. This CDR3 region has 13 residues. Germline-derived CDR1 and CDR2 are GTSNPN and SVGIG (reference sequence). CDR3 in DNA: TGTGCCTGGAGCTCAGGGGCGGCGGAGCCCCAGCATTTT. It specifies CAWSSGAAEPQHF.

The chain uses TRBV21-1 and TRBJ1-5. TRBV21-1 is deemed a pseudogene. This CDR3 region has 14 residues. The CDR3: CASSKGGSNQPQHF. CDR3 DNA sequence: TGTGCCAGCAGCAAAGGAGGGTCGAATCAGCCCCAGCATTTT.

V gene TRBV18 combines with J gene TRBJ1-5; TRBD1 is a possible D gene (5 bases). V lost 3 bases to trimming and J lost 3 bases, with 6 bases between them. The CDR3 has 13 residues. Per germline, CDR1 KGHSH and CDR2 LQKENI. DNA of the CDR3: TGTGCCAGCTCACCGGACACCAATCAGCCCCAGCATTTT. Translating gives CASSPDTNQPQHF.

This clone was seen more than once but under ten times. The chain is built from TRBV6-4 and TRBJ2-3; 10 bases match TRBD2. J was trimmed by 4 bases and V by 3 bases; bases with no gene match: 1. The CDR3 is 14 amino acids. From germline, CDR1 is MRHNA and CDR2 SNTAGT. CDR3 region: CASSEGTSADTQYF. The DNA for the CDR3 is TGTGCCAGCAGTGAGGGGACTAGCGCAGATACGCAGTATTTT.

DNA for the CDR3: TGTGCCAGCAGTCGGACAGGGTCAGGAGAACAGTACTTC. This sequence encodes CASSRTGSGEQYF. This chain uses TRBV27 with TRBJ2-7; 8 bases line up with TRBD1. The J segment lost 10 bases and the V segment lost 5 bases, leaving 10 bases of the junction unmatched. This CDR3 is 13 amino acids long. Per germline, CDR1 MNHEY and CDR2 SMNVEV (reference sequence).

This clone was seen just once. CDR3 bases: TGCGCCAGCAGCCAAGATCCTCCTGGGACAGGGAGCGAAAAACTGTTTTTT. It codes for CASSQDPPGTGSEKLFF. This sequence joins TRBV4-3 and TRBJ1-4, with 9 bases fitting TRBD1. The V gene end was trimmed by 0 bases and the J gene end by 8 bases; junction bases not matched to a gene: 10. The germline V gene has CDR1 LGHNA and CDR2 YSLEER. CDR3 size: 17 residues.

The CDR3 DNA reads TGTGCCAGCAGCTCCTATTCTAGCGGGGCCACAGATACGCAGTATTTT. Amino acid sequence: CASSSYSSGATDTQYF. The chain uses TRBV11-2 and TRBJ2-3; the match to TRBD2 covers 9 bases. The CDR3 covers 16 residues. V was pared by 4 bases and J by 2 bases, with 7 bases of the junction left unmatched. Germline V gene data show CDR1 as SGHAT and CDR2 as FQNNGV.

V usage is TRBV9 and J usage is TRBJ2-1, with D maybe TRBD1 (5 bases). The V end lost 3 bases, the J end lost 6 bases, and 22 bases lay between the germline ends. The CDR3 loop spans 17 amino acids. CDR1 and CDR2 from the germline V gene are SGDLS and YYNGEE. The DNA of the CDR3 is TGTGCCAGCAGCGGGTTGGGCAGGGCATCTACTACCAATGAGCAGTTCTTC. It translates to CASSGLGRASTTNEQFF.